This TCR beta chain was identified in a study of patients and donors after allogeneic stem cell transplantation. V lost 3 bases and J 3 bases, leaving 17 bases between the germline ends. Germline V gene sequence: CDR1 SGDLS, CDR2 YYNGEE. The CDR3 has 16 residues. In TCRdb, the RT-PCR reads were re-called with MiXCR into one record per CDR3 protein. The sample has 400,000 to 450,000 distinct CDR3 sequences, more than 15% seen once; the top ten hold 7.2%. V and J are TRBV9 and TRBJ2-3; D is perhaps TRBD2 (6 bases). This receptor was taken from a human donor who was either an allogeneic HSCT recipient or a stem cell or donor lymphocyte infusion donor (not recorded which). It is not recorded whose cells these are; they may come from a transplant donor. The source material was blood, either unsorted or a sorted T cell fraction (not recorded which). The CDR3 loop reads CASSAKLGGITDTQYF. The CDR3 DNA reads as TGTGCCAGCAGCGCAAAACTAGGAGGGATTACAGATACGCAGTATTTT.